The 30 T cell receptor beta chains below were found in one sample sequenced in a study of blood T cell repertoires in COVID-19. The protocol was immunoSEQ multiplex PCR, while the TCRdb copy is restricted to in-frame clones and leaves out a portion. The sample lists around 130,000 clones, under 95% occurring once. Sequenced material: peripheral blood. The receptor set was obtained from a man aged 55 to 70 with COVID-19, enrolled during active disease.

J is TRBJ2-7 and V is TRBV19, with TRBD1 identical over 11 bases. This CDR3 spans 15 amino acids. J lost 2 bases, V lost 3 bases, and 3 bases had no gene match. Looked up from germline, CDR1 is LNHDA and CDR2 is SQIVND (reference sequence). The DNA for the CDR3 is TGTGCCAGTAGTATGGGGGGACAGGGGGCCTACGAGCAGTACTTC. Amino acid sequence: CASSMGGQGAYEQYF.

The table lists this clone with a few counts. The chain recombines TRBV7-8 with TRBJ2-7; 11 nucleotides agree with TRBD2. Trimming removed 1 base from V and 3 bases from J; junction bases left unmatched: 5. Germline loops: CDR1 SGHVS, CDR2 FQNEAQ. The CDR3 is 16 amino acids. CDR3 in amino acids: CASSLGLGTSGYEQYF. The CDR3 nucleotides read TGTGCCAGCAGCTTAGGGCTTGGGACTAGCGGCTACGAGCAGTACTTC.

The chain employs TRBV5-1 and TRBJ1-1, with TRBD1 matching over 7 bases. CDR3 length equals 14 residues. V was clipped by 0 bases and J by 4 bases; unmatched bases: 3. Germline V gives CDR1 SGHRS, CDR2 YFSETQ. CDR3 amino acids: CASSLVSGGTEAFF. The CDR3 DNA is TGCGCCAGCAGCTTGGTTTCAGGGGGCACTGAAGCTTTCTTT.

This rearrangement joins TRBV6-4 to TRBJ1-2; tentatively, D is TRBD1 (6 bases). Germline loops: CDR1 MRHNA, CDR2 SNTAGT. CDR3 length: 14 residues. With 2 bases removed from V and 7 bases from J, the gap between germline ends came to 14 bases. The CDR3 protein is CASSDDGEQGGYTF. DNA for the CDR3: TGTGCCAGCAGTGACGACGGGGAACAGGGTGGCTACACCTTC.

This clone showed up many times. This chain joins TRBV5-4 and TRBJ2-7, with TRBD1 matching over 7 bases. Germline-derived CDR1 and CDR2 are SGHNT and YYREEE (reference sequence). The ends lost 4 bases at V and 3 bases at J; junction bases unmatched: 4. The CDR3 sequence is 13 residues long. The CDR3 spells CASSKDRIYEQYF. In DNA, the CDR3 is TGTGCCAGCAGCAAGGACAGGATCTACGAGCAGTACTTC.

The V gene is TRBV10-1, the J gene TRBJ2-1, with TRBD2 identical over 10 bases. V lost 0 bases and J lost 10; bases outside the gene matches: 9. Germline-derived CDR1 and CDR2 are WNHNN and SYGVQD (reference sequence). The CDR3 length is 16 residues. CDR3 DNA: TGCGCCAGCAGTGAGTCGCAGACTAGCGGGTTTTGGGAGCAGTTCTTC. As protein: CASSESQTSGFWEQFF.

This sequence joins TRBV10-2 and TRBJ2-7; 10 bases agree with TRBD2. The CDR3 is made up of 14 amino acids. Trimming cost V 6 bases and J 5 bases; bases outside gene matches: 7. Germline lookup yields CDR1 WSHSY and CDR2 SAAADI. CDR3 protein: CASRNSGRPNEQYF. The CDR3 DNA follows: TGCGCCAGCAGAAATAGCGGGAGGCCTAACGAGCAGTACTTC.

The J gene is TRBJ1-6, the V gene TRBV4-3; possible D gene TRBD1, 5 bases. Trimming stripped 3 bases from V and 7 bases from J, with 13 bases between. The CDR3 is 15 amino acids. CDR1 is LGHNA and CDR2 is YSLEER in the germline V gene. CDR3 residues: CASSQGLRTNSPLHF. CDR3 DNA sequence: TGCGCCAGCAGCCAGGGGCTAAGGACCAATTCACCCCTCCACTTT.

This clone has just one count. The chain joins TRBV24-1 to TRBJ2-5, with D possibly TRBD2 on 7 matching bases. V was trimmed by 3 bases and J by 5 bases, leaving 12 bases between them. There are 14 residues in the CDR3. CDR1 and CDR2 from the germline V gene are KGHDR and SFDVKD. The CDR3 protein is CATSDRGGGETQYF. The DNA of the CDR3 is TGTGCCACCAGTGATAGGGGGGGTGGCGAGACCCAGTACTTC.

The chain has TRBV11-2 and TRBJ2-1; D is perhaps TRBD1 (5 bases). The germline CDR1 and CDR2 sequences are SGHAT and FQNNGV. V was cut by 3 bases and J by 2 bases, with 14 bases left in between. The CDR3 covers 16 residues. In nucleotides, the CDR3 is TGTGCCAGCAGCTTCCCCAAGGGGATGGCCTACAATGAGCAGTTCTTC. Amino acid sequence: CASSFPKGMAYNEQFF.

The rearrangement links TRBV6-4 to TRBJ2-7, with TRBD2 identical over 8 bases. The CDR3 sequence is 9 residues long. Per the germline V gene, CDR1 is MRHNA and CDR2 is SNTAGT. CDR3 in DNA: TGTGCCAGCAGTGACCCGGGGGGGGTA. Translated: CASSDPGGV.

This chain connects TRBV18 to TRBJ2-1; 13 nucleotides line up with TRBD2. V trimming: 1 base; J trimming: 7 bases; junction bases outside the gene matches: 1. Germline V gene data show CDR1 as KGHSH and CDR2 as LQKENI. This CDR3 contains 15 residues. CDR3 residues: CASSPRTSGGNEQFF. The CDR3 nucleotides read TGTGCCAGCTCACCACGGACTAGCGGGGGAAATGAGCAGTTCTTC.

This sequence joins TRBV6-6 and TRBJ2-3; 8 bases map to TRBD2. The length of the CDR3 is 16 residues. CDR1 and CDR2 from the germline V gene are MNHNY and SVGAGI (reference sequence). V shed 2 bases and J 5 bases; nucleotides not matched to a gene: 9. CDR3: CASSYAPGGPGDTQYF. In DNA form, the CDR3 reads TGTGCCAGCAGTTACGCGCCGGGAGGGCCGGGAGATACGCAGTATTTT.

V gene TRBV9 combines with J gene TRBJ1-2, with TRBD1 matching over 9 bases. Trimming at V came to 0 bases and at J to 6 bases, leaving 9 bases not matched to a gene. CDR1 and CDR2 (germline): SGDLS, YYNGEE. The CDR3 covers 16 residues. The CDR3 is CASSVALQGAHNGYTF. The CDR3 bases are TGTGCCAGCAGCGTAGCTTTACAGGGGGCACATAATGGCTACACCTTC.

This clone was observed once. V and J are TRBV12-3 or TRBV12-4 and TRBJ1-2; 7 nucleotides match TRBD1. CDR3 size: 12 residues. V shed 8 bases and J 6 bases; nucleotides not matched to a gene: 6. CDR3 loop: CASGYRGDGYTF. The CDR3 bases are TGTGCCAGCGGGTACAGGGGCGATGGCTACACCTTC.

The CDR3 nucleotides are TGTGCCAGTAGTATAGCCACGGGACGGACTAACTACGAGCAGTACTTC. It specifies CASSIATGRTNYEQYF. The chain is built from TRBV19 and TRBJ2-7, with a weak D call TRBD2 (6 bases). The CDR3 length is 16 residues. Germline lookup yields CDR1 LNHDA and CDR2 SQIVND (reference sequence). V was clipped by 1 base and J by 3 bases, with 16 bases between them. The variable domain in full, completed from reference TRBV19 and TRBJ2-7, reads DGGITQSPKYLFRKEGQNVTLSCEQNLNHDAMYWYRQDPGQGLRLIYYSQIVNDFQKGDIAEGYSVSREKKESFPLTVTSAQKNPTAFYLCASSIATGRTNYEQYFGPGTRLTVT.

The genes are TRBV23-1 and TRBJ1-1, with TRBD1 matching 9 bases. TRBV23-1 is flagged as an ORF with uncertain function. This CDR3 is 16 amino acids long. Trimming cost V 4 bases and J 4 bases; bases outside gene matches: 10. The CDR3 here is CASSPTGTGNPTEAFF. CDR3 DNA: TGCGCCAGCAGTCCAACCGGGACAGGGAATCCCACTGAAGCTTTCTTT.

This chain links TRBV5-1 with TRBJ1-1; TRBD1 matches at 11 bases. The V segment lost 4 bases and the J segment 4 bases; nucleotides outside the gene matches: 9. This CDR3 contains 16 residues. Germline V gene lookup returns CDR1 SGHRS and CDR2 YFSETQ. CDR3 bases: TGCGCCAGCAGCCCAAGGTGGGGGACAGGGGGCACTGAAGCTTTCTTT. This encodes CASSPRWGTGGTEAFF.

Here the CDR3 DNA reads TGTGCCAGCAGCCCCCCCGGGACTAGAGGCAATGAGCAGTTCTTC. The encoded protein is CASSPPGTRGNEQFF. J is TRBJ2-1 and V is TRBV13, with TRBD2 identical over 8 bases. The CDR3 has 15 amino acids. CDR1 and CDR2 (germline): PRHDT, FYEKMQ (reference sequence). V was pared by 5 bases and J by 6 bases, with 9 bases of the junction left unmatched. The complete variable domain, with remaining parts taken from reference TRBV13 and TRBJ2-1, reads AAGVIQSPRHLIKEKRETATLKCYPIPRHDTVYWYQQGPGQDPQFLISFYEKMQSDKGSIPDRFSAQQFSDYHSELNMSSLELGDSALYFCASSPPGTRGNEQFFGPGTRLTVL.

CDR3 nucleotides: TGTGCCAGCAGCCGTAACACCGGGGAGCTGTTTTTT. It codes for CASSRNTGELFF. The V call is TRBV7-3, the J call TRBJ2-2; D remains unclear. The germline CDR1 and CDR2 sequences are SGHTA and FQGTGA. V shed 5 bases and J shed 2 bases, with 3 bases lying between them. The CDR3 is 12 amino acids.

This chain uses TRBV15 with TRBJ1-2, with a possible D match to TRBD1 (5 bases). This CDR3 contains 13 residues. CDR1 and CDR2 (germline): LNHNV, YYDKDF (reference sequence). V lost 1 base, J lost 7 bases, and 10 bases lay in between. CDR3 protein: CATSRAQGPGYTF. The CDR3 nucleotides read TGTGCCACCAGCAGAGCCCAGGGTCCTGGCTACACCTTC.

This clone was picked up one time. This rearrangement joins TRBV19 to TRBJ2-7, with no clear D. CDR1 LNHDA and CDR2 SQIVND come from the germline V gene (reference sequence). CDR3 length: 12 amino acids. V lost 3 bases to trimming and J lost 4 bases, with 7 bases between them. CDR3 loop: CASSINRYEQYF. The DNA for the CDR3 is TGTGCCAGTAGTATCAATAGATACGAGCAGTACTTC.

This chain connects TRBV5-1 to TRBJ2-1; TRBD1 matches 11 bases. The germline CDR1 and CDR2 sequences are SGHRS and YFSETQ. V lost 0 bases and J lost 4; bases outside the gene matches: 6. The CDR3 has 17 residues. For the CDR3, the DNA is TGCGCCAGCAGCTTGGTCCGGGACAGGGGGTCTTACAATGAGCAGTTCTTC. It encodes CASSLVRDRGSYNEQFF.

This rearrangement joins TRBV2 to TRBJ2-2; D is possibly TRBD2 (5 bases). CDR3 length: 12 amino acids. The V end lost 3 bases, the J end lost 7 bases, and 6 bases lay between the germline ends. CDR1 is SNHLY, CDR2 FYNNEI, per germline. CDR3 nucleotides: TGTGCCAGCAGTGATGGACTCGGGGAGCTGTTTTTT. This translates into CASSDGLGELFF.

V is TRBV2 and J is TRBJ2-5; possibly TRBD1 for D (6 bases). CDR3 size: 14 residues. The germline V gene encodes CDR1 SNHLY and CDR2 FYNNEI. V lost 7 bases to trimming and J lost 1 base, with 13 bases between them. In nucleotides, the CDR3 is TGTGCCAGCAACCCTTGGGGGCCCCAAGAGACCCAGTACTTC. This codes for CASNPWGPQETQYF.

This rearrangement joins TRBV2 to TRBJ2-1, with TRBD2 matching 7 bases. This CDR3 is 14 amino acids long. J was trimmed by 8 bases and V by 7 bases; bases with no gene match: 11. Germline V CDR1 and CDR2: SNHLY, FYNNEI. CDR3 amino acids: CASKWTSPSDEQFF. In DNA form, the CDR3 reads TGTGCCAGCAAGTGGACTAGTCCTTCGGATGAGCAGTTCTTC.

The chain recombines TRBV10-3 with TRBJ2-1; 8 nucleotides match TRBD2. V dropped 10 bases and J dropped 10; count of bases not matched to a gene: 15. This CDR3 has 14 residues. The germline CDR1 and CDR2 sequences are ENHRY and SYGVKD. The CDR3 DNA is TGTGCCACAAGGGGTCCTAGCGGGTCACGAGAGCAGTTCTTC. Amino acids: CATRGPSGSREQFF.

V usage is TRBV6-5 and J usage is TRBJ2-7, with TRBD1 as a possible D gene (5 bases). CDR3 length: 14 amino acids. The V gene lost 2 bases and the J gene lost 1 base, with 9 bases spanning the gap. Germline values: CDR1 MNHEY, CDR2 SVGAGI. CDR3 sequence (DNA): TGTGCCAGCAGTTACAATCCAGGGTCCTACGAGCAGTACTTC. This sequence encodes CASSYNPGSYEQYF.

V and J are TRBV12-5 and TRBJ2-1, with D maybe TRBD2 (6 bases). CDR3 length: 16 amino acids. Germline assignment: CDR1 LGHNT and CDR2 FRNRAP. V gave up 3 bases and J gave up 0 bases, with 12 bases separating them. CDR3 amino acids: CASGFTLASSYNEQFF. CDR3 coding DNA: TGTGCTAGTGGTTTTACCCTAGCGAGCTCCTACAATGAGCAGTTCTTC.

The chain combines TRBV7-9 with TRBJ2-1; possible D gene TRBD2, 6 bases. The V gene lost 5 bases and the J gene lost 9 bases, with 23 bases spanning the gap. This CDR3 has 16 amino acids. Looked up from germline, CDR1 is SEHNR and CDR2 is FQNEAQ (reference sequence). The CDR3 region has the DNA TGTGCCAGCAGCCCGTTATCCCGGGACTCCCTCATTGAGCAGTTCTTC. Translated, it gives CASSPLSRDSLIEQFF. The full variable domain, in which reference TRBV7-9 and TRBJ2-1 provide the parts outside the CDR3, is DTGVSQNPRHKITKRGQNVTFRCDPISEHNRLYWYRQTLGQGPEFLTYFQNEAQLEKSRLLSDRFSAERPKGSFSTLEIQRTEQGDSAMYLCASSPLSRDSLIEQFFGPGTRLTVL.